The T cell receptor beta chain described here comes from a study of shared clonotypes between healthy human individuals. Study overall: Each donor contributed plates that comprised three CD4 naive, three CD4 memory, two CD8 naive and one CD8 memory.

TCRdb keeps only in-frame clones here, not all; method: immunoSEQ multiplex PCR. The table lists about 2.4 million clones, about 92% of them singletons. This CDR3 region has 14 residues. Trimming left V 1 base short and J 8 bases short, with 12 bases between. CDR1 is SGHTA and CDR2 is FQGNSA in the germline V gene. The origin of this receptor is a young man in good health. The sequenced sample was naive CD4+ T cells sorted from blood. Subset here: CD45RA+ positively selected. The rearrangement joins TRBV7-2 to TRBJ2-1; tentative D call: TRBD2 (5 bases). The CDR3 sequence: CASSLELASHEQFF. The CDR3 bases are TGTGCCAGCAGCTTAGAACTCGCTAGCCATGAGCAGTTCTTC.